The source of this T cell receptor beta chain is a study of tumor-infiltrating lymphocytes in primary liver carcinoma. Germline CDR1 is SGHAT and CDR2 is FQDESV (reference sequence). The CDR3 sequence is 15 residues long. To note about this clonotype: At one end, the junction sequence differs from germline, possibly due to a read error.

cDNA specific to TCR beta was made from 500 ng of total RNA, with a constant-region primer employed for priming. Libraries covering TCR beta were generated through three nested multiplex PCR rounds (using a slightly modified ARM-PCR). The opening two PCR rounds, 10 cycles each, paired TRBV1-TRBV30 forward primers with a C-beta reverse primer. TCRdb re-called the multiplex PCR reads through MiXCR, storing one row per CDR3 protein. The profile shows fewer than 250,000 distinct CDR3 sequences, 65% of them singletons. Blood RNA came from unsorted whole blood; germline DNA was also extracted. The clonotype originates from a woman aged 55-75 years with primary liver carcinoma and hepatitis B virus infection. The V call is TRBV11-1, the J call TRBJ2-7; D is possibly TRBD2 (7 bases). The sequenced sample consisted of peripheral blood. The CDR3 sequence: CANSLGGLLKGEQYF. CDR3 nucleotide sequence: TGTGCCAACAGCTTAGGGGGACTACTAAAGGGGGAGCAGTACTTC.